This TCR beta chain came from a study of T cells in Graves' hyperthyroidism and ophthalmopathy. Study-wide points: With a median lead of roughly 6.2 months before onset, the model predicted ophthalmopathy.

V trimming: 4 bases; J trimming: 8 bases; junction bases outside the gene matches: 4. Germline CDR1 is MDHEN and CDR2 is SYDVKM. The CDR3 has 14 amino acids. From RNA transcripts, TCR beta CDR3 regions were amplified. The HTBI primer set was used in a first-round RT-PCR of the TCR CDR3. TCRdb itself ran the multiplex PCR reads through MiXCR, one entry per CDR3 protein. Among approximately 400,000 distinct CDR3 sequences listed, about 15% were seen once. Ten or more counts support this clonotype. Its antigen is currently unknown. An absence of ophthalmopathy progression within 18 months meant stable Graves' hyperthyroidism. Hyperthyroidism in the patients, aged 18 to 65, was newly diagnosed and under 2 months in duration.

This receptor was taken from a woman aged 55-69 years with Graves' hyperthyroidism. The chain uses TRBV28 and TRBJ1-6; TRBD1 agrees at 8 bases. The sequenced material came from blood. In DNA form, the CDR3 reads TGTGCCAGCAGTTCCGGACAGGGTTATTCACCCCTCCACTTT. It translates to CASSSGQGYSPLHF.